This T cell receptor (beta chain) was sequenced in a study of cytomegalovirus exposure and HLA in healthy donors. Background on the study: Out of approximately 170 million T cells, an earlier analysis found over 90 million unique TCR beta sequences in total.

This CDR3 has 11 residues. V gave up 4 bases and J gave up 1 base, with 4 bases separating them. Germline V gives CDR1 DFQATT, CDR2 SNEGSKA (reference sequence). Turning to this clone: Its target is not known.

Points from the study as a whole: There were a few CMV-associated chains whose specificity for CMV antigens was confirmed in vitro.

Use of 60 Vbeta and 13 Jbeta primers characterized the PCR. Produced via immunoSEQ multiplex PCR; TCRdb's table is partial and in-frame only. Of roughly 220,000 clones listed, around 75% were seen once; the top ten hold 1.8%. This clonotype originated in a woman aged 30 to 39 in good health and CMV-seronegative. This sequence joins TRBV20-1 and TRBJ1-2; D gene uncertain. The sample comprised PBMCs. CDR3 bases: TGCAGTGCTACCGGTAACTATGGCTACACCTTC. Protein product: CSATGNYGYTF.